This T cell receptor beta chain was identified in a study of blood T cell repertoires in COVID-19. Authors' methods: Using reference gene primer amplification, nucleated cell counts were estimated. The data were produced by immunoSEQ multiplex PCR, yet TCRdb's version contains in-frame clones alone and is incomplete. That table supplies the V and J calls and clone size; D and trimming were determined from the DNA. The sample lists roughly 220,000 clones, about 86% seen once, with approximately 10% in the top ten. Germline V gives CDR1 SGHTA, CDR2 FQGTGA. This CDR3 is 15 amino acids long. J was trimmed by 1 base and V by 0 bases; bases with no gene match: 2.

The sequence was obtained from a woman in her 50s with COVID-19, enrolled during active disease. The gene calls are TRBV7-3 and TRBJ1-1; 7 nucleotides agree with TRBD1. Sequencing was performed on peripheral blood. The CDR3 sequence is CASSLTGGANTEAFF. The CDR3 DNA reads as TGTGCCAGCAGCTTAACAGGGGGCGCGAACACTGAAGCTTTCTTT.